A single sample gave rise to the 24 T cell receptor beta chains below, sequenced in a study of blood T cell repertoires in COVID-19. Here immunoSEQ multiplex PCR was the method, and the copy in TCRdb shows in-frame clones only, minus some. The sample has tens of thousands of clones, 80% to 95% seen once. Material: peripheral blood. The source is a human donor with active COVID-19. The donor label of this sample is uncertain.

This rearrangement joins TRBV4-1 to TRBJ1-4; 7 nucleotides align to TRBD1. The junction had 7 bases not matched to a gene; V was cut back by 2 bases and J by 7 bases. CDR3 length equals 15 residues. Per germline, CDR1 MGHRA and CDR2 YSYEKL. The CDR3 nucleotides read TGCGCCAGCAGCCAACAGGGGGGCGCGAGTGAAAAACTGTTTTTT. This codes for CASSQQGGASEKLFF.

The chain combines TRBV10-3 with TRBJ1-2; TRBD1 is a possible D gene (5 bases). Between the trimmed V and J ends, which lost 6 bases and 5 bases, there was a span of 10 bases. The germline V gene has CDR1 ENHRY and CDR2 SYGVKD. The CDR3 is 12 amino acids. Here the CDR3 reads CAISPQGYGYTF. The CDR3 DNA sequence: TGTGCCATCAGCCCCCAGGGTTATGGCTACACCTTC.

The chain is built from TRBV28 and TRBJ2-5; 12 nucleotides match TRBD2. CDR1 and CDR2 (germline): MDHEN, SYDVKM. Losses at the gene ends were 5 bases for V and 0 bases for J; bases not matched to a gene: 4. The CDR3 runs to 16 residues. The CDR3 reads CASSTTSGGYQETQYF. The CDR3 nucleotides read TGTGCCAGCAGTACAACTAGCGGGGGGTACCAAGAGACCCAGTACTTC.

The chain is built from TRBV3-1 (or the pseudogene TRBV3-2) and TRBJ1-1, with 8 bases aligning to TRBD1. V gave up 3 bases and J gave up 0 bases; unmatched junction bases: 6. Per germline, CDR1 LGHDT and CDR2 YNNKEL (reference sequence). This CDR3 comprises 16 residues. The CDR3 bases are TGTGCCAGCAGCCACCTAGGGACAGGCCTGAACACTGAAGCTTTCTTT. Protein sequence: CASSHLGTGLNTEAFF.

This rearrangement joins TRBV6-5 to TRBJ1-4, with TRBD1 as a possible D gene (5 bases). The V end lost 5 bases, the J end lost 8 bases, and 18 bases lay between the germline ends. The CDR3 is made up of 15 amino acids. Germline V gene data show CDR1 as MNHEY and CDR2 as SVGAGI. The CDR3: CASSRRGAGEEKLFF. The CDR3 DNA reads as TGTGCCAGCAGTAGGAGGGGCGCGGGTGAGGAAAAACTGTTTTTT.

V usage is TRBV23-1 and J usage is TRBJ2-5; 10 bases fit TRBD2. TRBV23-1 is an ORF for which the function is uncertain. The CDR3 spans 21 residues. J was trimmed by 3 bases and V by 2 bases; bases with no gene match: 21. The CDR3 spells CASSQIPLRLAGDEGKETQYF. CDR3 DNA: TGCGCCAGCAGTCAAATCCCCCTCCGACTAGCGGGCGACGAGGGGAAAGAGACCCAGTACTTC.

The chain has TRBV4-3 and TRBJ2-1, with 12 bases lining up with TRBD2. The CDR3 runs 20 residues. Germline V gene lookup returns CDR1 LGHNA and CDR2 YSLEER. V shed 0 bases, J shed 7 bases, and the junction held 16 bases outside the gene matches. CDR3 region: CASSQDLASGGAGVSNEQFF. The CDR3 nucleotides read TGCGCCAGCAGCCAAGATTTGGCTAGCGGGGGGGCCGGGGTATCAAATGAGCAGTTCTTC.

The chain links TRBV11-2 to TRBJ1-1, with D possibly being TRBD1 (6 bases). V lost 4 bases to trimming and J lost 1 base, with 7 bases between them. This CDR3 has 13 residues. Germline CDR1 reads SGHAT; CDR2 reads FQNNGV. This chain's CDR3 is CASSSQGNTEAFF. CDR3 DNA: TGTGCCAGCAGCTCACAGGGGAACACTGAAGCTTTCTTT.

The rearrangement uses TRBV5-1 and TRBJ2-4, with D tentatively TRBD1 (6 bases). CDR1 and CDR2 (germline): SGHRS, YFSETQ. V was pared by 2 bases and J by 1 base, with 13 bases between. The CDR3 is 16 residues long. This CDR3 is CASSFTGSAAKNIQYF. For the CDR3, the DNA is TGCGCCAGCAGCTTTACAGGGAGTGCGGCCAAAAACATTCAGTACTTC.

This sequence joins TRBV21-1 and TRBJ2-5; TRBD1, the table's D call, was not compared with the DNA. TRBV21-1 is designated a pseudogene. The CDR3 contains 14 residues. This CDR3 is CASSKPDSQETQYF. Here the CDR3 DNA reads TGTGCCAGCAGCAAACCGGACAGCCAAGAGACCCAGTACTTC.

This chain connects TRBV2 to TRBJ2-7, with D possibly being TRBD2 (5 bases). Germline loops: CDR1 SNHLY, CDR2 FYNNEI. The ends were cut back, 3 bases at V and 0 bases at J, with 6 bases in the middle. The CDR3 contains 13 residues. The CDR3 sequence: CASSEGSSYEQYF. The CDR3 DNA is TGTGCCAGCAGTGAGGGGAGCTCCTACGAGCAGTACTTC.

V gene TRBV12-3 or TRBV12-4 combines with J gene TRBJ2-7; D possibly corresponds to TRBD1 (5 bases). The CDR3 loop spans 13 amino acids. The V end was cut by 5 bases, the J end by 7 bases, with 15 bases between. This chain's CDR3 is CASSETAAWEQYF. The DNA for the CDR3 is TGTGCCAGCAGTGAGACAGCTGCCTGGGAGCAGTACTTC.

The rearrangement joins TRBV10-1 to TRBJ1-6, with 8 nucleotides matching TRBD1. J lost 10 bases, V lost 0 bases, and 11 bases had no gene match. Germline values: CDR1 WNHNN, CDR2 SYGVQD (reference sequence). The CDR3 length is 17 residues. CDR3: CASSESTRTGLKSPLHF. The CDR3, as DNA: TGCGCCAGCAGTGAGTCGACTCGGACAGGGCTTAAGTCACCCCTCCACTTT.

In this sample, this clone turned up once. The CDR3 coding sequence is TGTGCCAGCTTCGGTGGGGGGGAGCCAAGCTATGGCTACACCTTC. Amino acid sequence: CASFGGGEPSYGYTF. The gene calls are TRBV6-5 and TRBJ1-2; a weak D match, TRBD1 (5 bases). CDR3 length equals 15 residues. Germline-derived CDR1 and CDR2 are MNHEY and SVGAGI. V was shortened by 8 bases and J by 4 bases, with 20 bases between the two germline ends.

V and J are TRBV11-1 and TRBJ2-5, with 11 bases identical to TRBD2. The junction had 6 bases not matched to a gene; V was cut back by 4 bases and J by 5 bases. The germline CDR1 and CDR2 sequences are SGHAT and FQDESV (reference sequence). This CDR3 has 15 amino acids. This CDR3 reads CASSSLAGDGETQYF. CDR3 bases: TGTGCCAGCAGCTCACTAGCGGGGGACGGTGAGACCCAGTACTTC.

This clone has just one count. J is TRBJ1-3 and V is TRBV12-3 or TRBV12-4; D unresolved. The CDR3 runs to 13 residues. V dropped 6 bases and J dropped 0 bases, with 6 bases sitting between them. The CDR3 protein is CASRSLSGNTIYF. CDR3 in DNA: TGTGCCAGCAGATCTCTCTCTGGAAACACCATATATTTT.

The chain is built from TRBV12-3 or TRBV12-4 and TRBJ2-3; 7 bases are a match to TRBD2. This CDR3 spans 13 amino acids. V gave up 5 bases and J gave up 2 bases; unmatched junction bases: 1. The CDR3: CASSRLATDTQYF. For the CDR3, the DNA is TGTGCCAGCAGTCGACTAGCCACAGATACGCAGTATTTT.

This rearrangement joins TRBV5-1 to TRBJ1-1; D is uncertain. Trimming removed 0 bases from V and 8 bases from J, with 8 bases in between. Germline CDR1 is SGHRS and CDR2 is YFSETQ. The CDR3 runs 12 residues. The CDR3 loop is CASSLAGFEAFF. The DNA of the CDR3 is TGCGCCAGCAGCTTGGCCGGGTTCGAAGCTTTCTTT.

The chain has TRBV6-1 and TRBJ1-2, with D perhaps TRBD1 (5 bases). This CDR3 comprises 16 residues. The V gene's germline CDR1 is MNHNS and CDR2 SASEGT. Trimming removed 2 bases at V and 2 bases at J, with 15 bases between. CDR3 bases: TGTGCCAGCAGTGAACTGGGGGGGAGGAACAACTATGGCTACACCTTC. Translated, it gives CASSELGGRNNYGYTF.

Here the CDR3 DNA reads TGTGCCAGCAGCTCGGGGGAAGGCTTTAACTATGGCTACACCTTC. This translates into CASSSGEGFNYGYTF. The chain carries TRBV7-2 and TRBJ1-2; possible D gene TRBD1, 5 bases. This CDR3 has 15 residues. From germline, CDR1 is SGHTA and CDR2 FQGNSA. The germline V and J ends were trimmed by 4 bases and 1 base, with 13 bases remaining between them.

The chain uses TRBV9 and TRBJ1-6; tentatively, D is TRBD1 (6 bases). The germline V and J ends were trimmed by 3 bases and 7 bases, with 11 bases remaining between them. CDR3 size: 14 residues. In germline, CDR1 is SGDLS, CDR2 YYNGEE. CDR3 nucleotide sequence: TGTGCCAGCAGCGACGACAGGTCCAATTCACCCCTCCACTTT. Translating it yields CASSDDRSNSPLHF.

The rearrangement links TRBV5-1 to TRBJ1-2; D is ambiguous. Germline V CDR1 and CDR2: SGHRS, YFSETQ. V was cut by 5 bases and J by 0 bases, with 14 bases left in between. The CDR3 length is 15 residues. The CDR3 DNA follows: TGCGCCAGCAGGGCAAGTCAGACATCTAACTATGGCTACACCTTC. This encodes CASRASQTSNYGYTF.

V gene TRBV4-2 combines with J gene TRBJ2-1; D gene uncertain. Germline V lookup: CDR1 LGHNA, CDR2 YNFKEQ. The CDR3 spans 14 residues. V lost 1 base and J lost 10, with 14 bases in between. The CDR3 sequence is CASSQGSGWAEQFF. CDR3 DNA sequence: TGTGCCAGCAGCCAAGGGTCAGGATGGGCAGAGCAGTTCTTC.

The chain links TRBV6-5 to TRBJ1-1; TRBD1 agrees at 10 bases. The CDR3 is 15 amino acids. Per the germline V gene, CDR1 is MNHEY and CDR2 is SVGAGI. The ends lost 7 bases at V and 7 bases at J; junction bases unmatched: 12. CDR3 residues: CASTRTGGDIGEAFF. CDR3 nucleotide sequence: TGTGCCAGCACAAGGACAGGGGGGGATATCGGTGAAGCTTTCTTT.